This note documents a single TCR beta chain sequence. Its antigen is undetermined. Other nucleotide sequences in the sample specify the same CDR3. TCRdb's copy holds only in-frame clones and misses some; the assay was immunoSEQ multiplex PCR. The table shows about 88,000 clones, with 90% occurring only once. This entry comes from a study of graft-versus-host responses after intestinal transplantation. Study-level background: Grafts that recipients had were multivisceral, liver-intestinal, or isolated intestinal transplants. Recipients uniformly received anti-thymocyte globulin induction, followed by tacrolimus and steroids for approximately 3 years.

There are 13 residues in the CDR3. Germline values: CDR1 PRHDT, CDR2 FYEKMQ (reference sequence). Trimming cost V 3 bases and J 2 bases, with 8 bases left between them. General study points: Among circulating GvH clones, peak levels were associated with early post-transplant declines in HvG clones. Where graft-donor T cell macrochimerism was present, patients had high graft-versus-host to host-versus-graft clonal ratios in allografts.

V usage is TRBV13 and J usage is TRBJ2-7; D is ambiguous. The clonotype comes from a human donor who received an intestinal transplant. Material: unstimulated CD4+ T cells sorted from spleen or lymph node cells, obtained before intestinal transplant. In DNA, the CDR3 is TGTGCCAGCAGCTTGGGCAGAGCCTACGAGCAGTACTTC. Its protein product is CASSLGRAYEQYF.